The clone carrying this T cell receptor (beta chain) shows up as medium-sized by frequency. Its target is not known. The read finishes 3 residues shy of the CDR3 end, and the germline J gene is used to complete it. The CDR3 totals 15 residues. Germline loops: CDR1 MNHNS, CDR2 SASEGT. V was clipped by 0 bases and J by 5 bases; unmatched bases: 4. The sample belongs to a study of T cells in women clearing cervical HPV infection. Study at large: Controls' single incident HPV16 infection cleared within 12 months without precancer. Case blood was drawn when the lesion was first found; control blood after infection became undetectable. Study-level findings and limits: Cases carried less TRBV6-7 than controls: approximately 0.1% versus 0.16%.

Prevalent HPV16 infections were excluded; only incident single HPV16 infections included. Some clones are missing from TCRdb's copy, which holds only in-frame ones; the method was immunoSEQ multiplex PCR. The sample includes 15,000 or so clones. Sequenced material: blood buffy coat. V is TRBV6-1 and J is TRBJ2-3; 8 bases match TRBD2. The clonotype comes from a woman aged 18 to 75 with a cervical HPV16 infection that either progressed to CIN3+ or cleared (not recorded which). The CDR3 bases that were read are TGTGCCAGCAGTGAAGCGCTCCGGGGGGGAGATACG. Protein sequence: CASSEALRGGDT. The CDR3 as a whole reads CASSEALRGGDTQYF.